This T cell receptor beta chain was identified in a study of cytomegalovirus exposure and HLA in healthy donors. Whole-study findings and limits: Most TCR beta V segments were productive about 87% or about 30% of the time in an earlier analysis. Accurate HLA-A and HLA-B prediction from TCR beta sequences was reported for most subjects. Trimming of TCR beta V- and J-genes showed a link, identified in a later analysis, to a missense DCLRE1C variant.

PCR primers comprised 60 Vbeta and 13 Jbeta primers. Only in-frame clones appear in the TCRdb table, and some are missing; sequencing was by immunoSEQ multiplex PCR. The top ten clones hold roughly 4% of a sample with 100,000 to 150,000 clones, 65% to 85% of them seen once. This clone has a handful of counts. No antigen is known for it. V dropped 2 bases and J dropped 5 bases, with 10 bases sitting between them. Germline V gene data show CDR1 as MNHEY and CDR2 as SMNVEV (reference sequence). The CDR3 is made up of 13 amino acids. Input material: PBMCs. The clonotype comes from a man between 18 and 35 years old in good health and CMV-seropositive. This chain connects TRBV27 to TRBJ2-7; D unresolved. Written as DNA, the CDR3 is TGTGCCAGCAGTTTAGCCGGGTACGACGAGCAGTACTTC. Its protein is CASSLAGYDEQYF.